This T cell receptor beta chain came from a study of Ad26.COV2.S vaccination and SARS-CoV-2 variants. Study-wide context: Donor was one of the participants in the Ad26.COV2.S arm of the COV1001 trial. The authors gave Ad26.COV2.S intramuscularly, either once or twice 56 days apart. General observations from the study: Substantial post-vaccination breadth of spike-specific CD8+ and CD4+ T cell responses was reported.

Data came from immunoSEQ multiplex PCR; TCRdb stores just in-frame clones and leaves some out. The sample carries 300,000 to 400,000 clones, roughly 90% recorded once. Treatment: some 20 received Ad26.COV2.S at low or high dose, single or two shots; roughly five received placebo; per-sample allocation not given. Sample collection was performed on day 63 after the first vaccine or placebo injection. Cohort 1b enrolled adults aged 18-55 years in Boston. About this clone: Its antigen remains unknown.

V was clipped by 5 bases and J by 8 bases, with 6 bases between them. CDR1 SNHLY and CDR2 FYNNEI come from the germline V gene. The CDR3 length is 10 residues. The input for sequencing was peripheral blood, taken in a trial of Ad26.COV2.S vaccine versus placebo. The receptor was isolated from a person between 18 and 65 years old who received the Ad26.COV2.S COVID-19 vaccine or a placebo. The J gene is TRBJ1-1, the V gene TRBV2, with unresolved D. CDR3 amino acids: CASSLVEAFF. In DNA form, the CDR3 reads TGTGCCAGCAGTCTCGTCGAAGCTTTCTTT.